This record looks at one T cell receptor (beta chain) sequence and its context. Its antigen is unidentified. This specimen belongs to a study of cytomegalovirus exposure and HLA in healthy donors. Study conclusions and caveats: Highest at DRB1 and lowest at HLA-C, TCR association rates differed among HLA loci in a later analysis. CMV serostatus was the only recorded immune exposure for donors. Most TCR sequences were rare, but some public TCRs occurred in many donors.

Both 60 Vbeta primers and 13 Jbeta primers went into the PCR. Using immunoSEQ multiplex PCR, the repertoire was profiled, and TCRdb retains in-frame clones only, with some absent. The table lists 210,000 or so clones, 60% to 85% of them singletons. The receptor comes from a middle-aged man in good health and CMV-seronegative. Input material: PBMCs.

This chain's CDR3 is CASSQGAIDTQYF. DNA for the CDR3: TGTGCCAGCAGCCAGGGAGCGATAGATACGCAGTATTTT. This chain joins TRBV4-2 and TRBJ2-3, with D tentatively TRBD2 (5 bases). This CDR3 region has 13 residues. CDR1 is LGHNA, CDR2 YNFKEQ, per germline. The V end lost 3 bases, the J end lost 5 bases, and 9 bases lay between the germline ends.